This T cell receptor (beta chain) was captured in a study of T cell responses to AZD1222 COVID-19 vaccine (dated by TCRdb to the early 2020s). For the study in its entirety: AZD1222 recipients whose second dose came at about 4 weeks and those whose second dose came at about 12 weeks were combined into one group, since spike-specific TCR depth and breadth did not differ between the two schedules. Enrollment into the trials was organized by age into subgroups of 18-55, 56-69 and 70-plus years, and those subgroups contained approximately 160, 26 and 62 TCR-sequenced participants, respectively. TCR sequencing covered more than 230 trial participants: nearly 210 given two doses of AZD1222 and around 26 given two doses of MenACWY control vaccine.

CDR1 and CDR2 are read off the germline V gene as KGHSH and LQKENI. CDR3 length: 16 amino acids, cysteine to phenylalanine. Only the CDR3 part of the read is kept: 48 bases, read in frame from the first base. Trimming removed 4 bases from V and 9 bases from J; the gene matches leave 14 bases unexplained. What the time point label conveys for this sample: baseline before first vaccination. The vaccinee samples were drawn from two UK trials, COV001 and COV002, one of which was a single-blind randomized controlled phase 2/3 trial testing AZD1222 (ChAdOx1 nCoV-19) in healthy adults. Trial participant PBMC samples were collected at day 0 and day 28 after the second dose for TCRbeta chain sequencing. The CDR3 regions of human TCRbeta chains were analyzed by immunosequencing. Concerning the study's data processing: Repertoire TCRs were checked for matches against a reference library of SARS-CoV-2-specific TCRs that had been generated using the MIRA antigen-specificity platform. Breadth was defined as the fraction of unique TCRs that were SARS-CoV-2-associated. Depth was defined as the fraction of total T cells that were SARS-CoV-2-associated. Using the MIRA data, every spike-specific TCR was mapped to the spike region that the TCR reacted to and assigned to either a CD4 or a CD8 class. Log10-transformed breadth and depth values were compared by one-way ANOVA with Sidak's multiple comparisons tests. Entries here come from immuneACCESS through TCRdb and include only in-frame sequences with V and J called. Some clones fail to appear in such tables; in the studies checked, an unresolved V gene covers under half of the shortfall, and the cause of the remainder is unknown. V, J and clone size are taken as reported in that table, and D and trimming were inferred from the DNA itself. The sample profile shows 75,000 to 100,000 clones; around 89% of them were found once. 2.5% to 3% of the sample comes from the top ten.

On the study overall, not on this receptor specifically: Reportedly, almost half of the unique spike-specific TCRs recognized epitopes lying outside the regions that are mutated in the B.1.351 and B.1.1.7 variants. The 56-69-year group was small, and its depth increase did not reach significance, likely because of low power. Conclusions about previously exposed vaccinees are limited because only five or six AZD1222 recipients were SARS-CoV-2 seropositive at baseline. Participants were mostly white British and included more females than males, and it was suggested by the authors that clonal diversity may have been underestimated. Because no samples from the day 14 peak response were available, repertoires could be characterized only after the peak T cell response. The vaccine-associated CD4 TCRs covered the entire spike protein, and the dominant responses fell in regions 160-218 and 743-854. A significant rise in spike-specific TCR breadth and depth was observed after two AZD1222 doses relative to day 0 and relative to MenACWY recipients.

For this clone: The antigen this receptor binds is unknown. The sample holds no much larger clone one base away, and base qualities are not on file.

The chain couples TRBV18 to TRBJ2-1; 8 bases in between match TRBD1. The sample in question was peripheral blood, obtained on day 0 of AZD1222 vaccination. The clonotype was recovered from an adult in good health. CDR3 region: CASSRSRGAGGGEQFF. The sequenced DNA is TGTGCCAGCTCACGATCCCGAGGGGCAGGGGGCGGTGAGCAGTTCTTC.